This entry describes one T cell receptor beta chain. The sample originates from a study of T cell responses to AZD1222 COVID-19 vaccine. The CDR3 is made up of 15 amino acids. V was cut by 3 bases and J by 2 bases, with 14 bases left in between. CDR1 and CDR2 (germline): LNHDA, SQIVND (reference sequence). Only in-frame clones appear in the TCRdb table, and some are missing; sequencing was by immunoSEQ multiplex PCR. The table includes 100,000 to 130,000 clones, about 86% detected once. Here the sequenced sample was peripheral blood, taken on day 0 of AZD1222 vaccination. The rearrangement joins TRBV19 to TRBJ2-7; D unclear. The TCR sequence derives from an adult in good health. CDR3 coding DNA: TGTGCCAGTAGTATCGGGCCCCCAGGCCCCTACGAGCAGTACTTC. It translates to CASSIGPPGPYEQYF. Full variable domain (rest looked up from reference TRBV19 and TRBJ2-7): DGGITQSPKYLFRKEGQNVTLSCEQNLNHDAMYWYRQDPGQGLRLIYYSQIVNDFQKGDIAEGYSVSREKKESFPLTVTSAQKNPTAFYLCASSIGPPGPYEQYFGPGTRLTVT.